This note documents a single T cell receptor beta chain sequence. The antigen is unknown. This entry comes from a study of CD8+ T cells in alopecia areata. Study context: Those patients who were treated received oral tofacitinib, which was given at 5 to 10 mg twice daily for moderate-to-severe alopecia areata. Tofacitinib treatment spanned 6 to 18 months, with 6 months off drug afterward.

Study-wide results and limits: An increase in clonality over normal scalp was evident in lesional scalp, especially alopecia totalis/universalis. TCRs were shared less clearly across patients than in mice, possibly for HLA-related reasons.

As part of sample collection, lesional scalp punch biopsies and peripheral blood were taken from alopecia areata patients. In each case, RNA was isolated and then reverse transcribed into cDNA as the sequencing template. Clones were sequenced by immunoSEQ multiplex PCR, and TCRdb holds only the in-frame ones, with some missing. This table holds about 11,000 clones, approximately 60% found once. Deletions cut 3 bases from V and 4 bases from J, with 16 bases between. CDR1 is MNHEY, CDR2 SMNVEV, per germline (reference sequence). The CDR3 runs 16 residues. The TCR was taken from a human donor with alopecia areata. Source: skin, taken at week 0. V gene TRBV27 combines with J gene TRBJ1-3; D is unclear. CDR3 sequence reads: CASSFAAGFPGNTIYF. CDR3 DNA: TGTGCCAGCAGTTTTGCCGCGGGATTCCCAGGAAACACCATATATTTT.